The 26 T cell receptor beta chains below all came from one sample that was sequenced in a study of neurological immune-mediated disorders. TCRdb re-called the 5' RACE reads with MiXCR, one entry per CDR3 protein. The sample contains about 80,000 distinct CDR3 sequences, approximately 5.8% of which appear only once. Time point indicated: longitudinal time-point 2. Sequencing was carried out using PBMCs. These receptors were taken from a woman in her fifties or sixties with multiple sclerosis.

In its sample, this clonotype was seen many times. A read error may account for a junction end that differs from germline. The chain has TRBV7-2 and TRBJ2-3; 10 positions match TRBD2. Germline V CDR1 and CDR2: SGHTA, FQGNSA. There are 14 residues in the CDR3. The CDR3 here is CASSLALTSGVVYF. The CDR3 DNA is TGTGCCAGCAGCCTAGCGCTTACTAGCGGGGTTGTGTATTTT.

This clonotype has ten or more counts. This rearrangement joins TRBV3-1 to TRBJ1-2; D not certain. The CDR3 has 13 residues. V was cut by 1 base and J by 1 base, with 4 bases left in between. Germline CDR1 and CDR2: LGHDT and YNNKEL (reference sequence). The CDR3: CASSQVGNYGYTF. The DNA of the CDR3 is TGTGCCAGCAGCCAAGTGGGTAACTATGGCTACACCTTC.

This clonotype occurred once. One junction end does not reproduce the germline sequence, and a read error may be involved. J is TRBJ2-2 and V is TRBV4-1; tentative D call: TRBD2 (5 bases). Germline CDR1 is MGHRA and CDR2 is YSYEKL. This CDR3 has 13 residues. CDR3 nucleotide sequence: TGCGCCAACGGTCGAGGAGATTTCGGGGAGCTATTTTTT. Translating gives CANGRGDFGELFF.

This clonotype was observed many times. The chain couples TRBV10-1 to TRBJ2-7; tentatively, D is TRBD1 (5 bases). V gave up 6 bases and J gave up 0 bases, with 9 bases separating them. The CDR3 has 13 amino acids. Germline loops: CDR1 WNHNN, CDR2 SYGVQD (reference sequence). CDR3 DNA sequence: TGCGCCAGCAGCGGAGACAGCTCCTACGAGCAGTACTTC. As protein: CASSGDSSYEQYF.

This clonotype has a count of ten or more. The gene calls are TRBV14 and TRBJ1-1; D may be TRBD1 (6 bases). This CDR3 is built from 13 residues. Germline CDR1 reads SGHDN; CDR2 reads FVKESK. The ends were cut back, 7 bases at V and 4 bases at J, with 13 bases in the middle. The CDR3 DNA is TGTGCCAGCAATGGGGGGCCGGGCACTGAAGCTTTCTTT. This codes for CASNGGPGTEAFF. Full variable domain (remainder filled in from reference TRBV14 and TRBJ1-1): EAGVTQFPSHSVIEKGQTVTLRCDPISGHDNLYWYRRVMGKEIKFLLHFVKESKQDESGMPNNRFLAERTGGTYSTLKVQPAELEDSGVYFCASNGGPGTEAFFGQGTRLTVV.

This clonotype was observed many times. The chain couples TRBV5-1 to TRBJ2-3; D is unresolved. Germline V lookup: CDR1 SGHRS, CDR2 YFSETQ. This CDR3 comprises 14 residues. V was pared by 0 bases and J by 2 bases, with 7 bases between. The CDR3 DNA reads as TGCGCCAGCAGCTTGGGAGCCATCACAGATACGCAGTATTTT. Protein sequence: CASSLGAITDTQYF.

This clonotype has ten or more counts. The chain is built from TRBV5-1 and TRBJ1-1; a weak D match, TRBD1 (5 bases). Germline assignment: CDR1 SGHRS and CDR2 YFSETQ. This CDR3 has 16 residues. V shed 6 bases and J shed 2 bases, with 20 bases lying between them. This CDR3 is CASTRSGPSINTEAFF. The CDR3 nucleotides read TGCGCCAGCACTAGGTCGGGACCGTCGATAAACACTGAAGCTTTCTTT.

There are many counts of this clonotype. This chain connects TRBV18 to TRBJ2-3, with D possibly TRBD2 on 5 matching bases. The ends were cut back, 1 base at V and 5 bases at J, with 13 bases in the middle. The CDR3 length is 15 residues. Germline V gene sequence: CDR1 KGHSH, CDR2 LQKENI. The CDR3 DNA follows: TGTGCCAGCTCACCACGCCTAGCTGTGCAAGATACGCAGTATTTT. Its protein product is CASSPRLAVQDTQYF.

In this sample, this clonotype turned up many times. J is TRBJ2-2 and V is TRBV20-1; D perhaps matches TRBD2 (6 bases). V dropped 5 bases and J dropped 1 base, with 14 bases sitting between them. This CDR3 has 15 residues. Germline-derived CDR1 and CDR2 are DFQATT and SNEGSKA (reference sequence). CDR3 in amino acids: CSAPARGLNTGELFF. CDR3 nucleotides: TGCAGTGCTCCCGCGCGGGGTCTGAACACCGGGGAGCTGTTTTTT.

This clonotype was seen at least ten times. The chain carries TRBV5-1 and TRBJ2-6; 12 bases map to TRBD2. Germline values: CDR1 SGHRS, CDR2 YFSETQ. V shed 2 bases and J 3 bases; nucleotides not matched to a gene: 3. The CDR3 covers 17 residues. CDR3 loop: CASSLTSGGYGANVLTF. CDR3 in DNA: TGCGCCAGCAGCTTAACTAGCGGGGGGTATGGGGCCAACGTCCTGACTTTC.

This clonotype was observed many times. The chain uses TRBV6-6 and TRBJ2-5; D is unresolved. This CDR3 spans 11 amino acids. V was trimmed by 7 bases and J by 0 bases, leaving 3 bases between them. The germline V gene encodes CDR1 MNHNY and CDR2 SVGAGI (reference sequence). In nucleotides, the CDR3 is TGTGCCAGCACCCACCAAGAGACCCAGTACTTC. This gives the protein CASTHQETQYF.

At least ten counts were recorded for this clonotype. V and J are TRBV5-4 and TRBJ2-4; D is unclear. Germline CDR1 is SGHNT and CDR2 is YYREEE (reference sequence). This CDR3 comprises 14 residues. Deletions cut 6 bases from V and 1 base from J, with 11 bases between. This CDR3 reads CASKSSTAKNIQYF. The CDR3 DNA reads as TGTGCCAGCAAGTCCAGTACGGCCAAAAACATTCAGTACTTC.

In the case of this clonotype: The junction does not match germline at one end; this may be a read error. This chain connects TRBV12-3 or TRBV12-4 to TRBJ2-7; unclear D gene. This CDR3 is built from 11 residues. The CDR3 nucleotides read TGTGCCATCAGTTTTGGGCCTTGGCATTACTTC. Translation gives CAISFGPWHYF.

This clonotype came up many times. J is TRBJ2-2 and V is TRBV10-3; possibly TRBD1 or TRBD2 for D (5 bases each). The V end was cut by 2 bases, the J end by 3 bases, with 10 bases between. CDR3 length: 15 amino acids. Germline V gene data show CDR1 as ENHRY and CDR2 as SYGVKD. The CDR3: CAISEAGADTGELFF. CDR3 DNA: TGTGCCATCAGTGAGGCCGGGGCTGACACCGGGGAGCTGTTTTTT.

This clonotype was seen repeatedly, ten times or more. The rearrangement joins TRBV5-1 to TRBJ1-3, with TRBD1 matching over 9 bases. The CDR3 is made up of 18 amino acids. After removal of 0 bases from V and 4 bases from J, the junction contained 11 bases not matched to a gene. CDR1 SGHRS and CDR2 YFSETQ come from the germline V gene. CDR3 nucleotides: TGCGCCAGCAGCTTGGACGGGACAGGGAGTTCAGTAGGAAACACCATATATTTT. Encoded protein: CASSLDGTGSSVGNTIYF. Based on the CDR3 plus reference TRBV5-1 and TRBJ1-3, the full variable domain is KAGVTQTPRYLIKTRGQQVTLSCSPISGHRSVSWYQQTPGQGLQFLFEYFSETQRNKGNFPGRFSGRQFSNSRSEMNVSTLELGDSALYLCASSLDGTGSSVGNTIYFGEGSWLTVV.

This clonotype was counted ten times or more. This rearrangement joins TRBV7-2 to TRBJ1-5, with D possibly TRBD1 on 6 matching bases. V lost 5 bases, J lost 0 bases, and 14 bases lay in between. The CDR3 is 16 residues long. Germline CDR1 is SGHTA and CDR2 is FQGNSA. CDR3 loop: CASSPRTDLSNQPQHF. The DNA of the CDR3 is TGTGCCAGCAGCCCTCGGACAGACCTTAGCAATCAGCCCCAGCATTTT. Supplemented by reference TRBV7-2 and TRBJ1-5, the full variable domain reads GAGVSQSPSNKVTEKGKDVELRCDPISGHTALYWYRQSLGQGLEFLIYFQGNSAPDKSGLPSDRFSAERTGGSVSTLTIQRTQQEDSAVYLCASSPRTDLSNQPQHFGDGTRLSIL.

The chain has TRBV5-1 and TRBJ1-4; 7 nucleotides align to TRBD1. The CDR3 is 13 amino acids. Germline V gene sequence: CDR1 SGHRS, CDR2 YFSETQ. V dropped 2 bases and J dropped 6; count of bases not matched to a gene: 1. CDR3 nucleotide sequence: TGCGCCAGCAGCTTCGGGACAGATGAAAAACTGTTTTTT. It is translated as CASSFGTDEKLFF.

This clonotype was seen only a few times. This chain uses TRBV5-1 with TRBJ1-1, with D hard to call. Trimming removed 4 bases at V and 1 base at J, with 11 bases between. This CDR3 contains 14 residues. Germline loops: CDR1 SGHRS, CDR2 YFSETQ. The CDR3 region is CASSRTSQNTEAFF. The CDR3 DNA is TGCGCCAGCAGCCGGACCAGCCAGAACACTGAAGCTTTCTTT. The full variable domain, completed using reference TRBV5-1 and TRBJ1-1, is KAGVTQTPRYLIKTRGQQVTLSCSPISGHRSVSWYQQTPGQGLQFLFEYFSETQRNKGNFPGRFSGRQFSNSRSEMNVSTLELGDSALYLCASSRTSQNTEAFFGQGTRLTVV.

This clonotype was recorded many times. The gene calls are TRBV27 and TRBJ1-5, with a weak D call TRBD1 (5 bases). V was cut by 5 bases and J by 5 bases, with 13 bases left in between. Germline V gene lookup returns CDR1 MNHEY and CDR2 SMNVEV (reference sequence). The CDR3 runs to 14 residues. CDR3 region: CASSPRGNHQPQHF. CDR3 nucleotide sequence: TGTGCCAGCAGTCCTCGGGGGAATCATCAGCCCCAGCATTTT.

The rearrangement joins TRBV20-1 to TRBJ1-6; weak D call: TRBD1 (5 bases). V was pared by 6 bases and J by 7 bases, with 16 bases between. Germline V gene data show CDR1 as DFQATT and CDR2 as SNEGSKA (reference sequence). There are 14 residues in the CDR3. The CDR3, as DNA: TGCAGTGCCCCGGCCGGGGGGTGGAATTCACCCCTCCACTTT. Amino acids: CSAPAGGWNSPLHF.

This clonotype was recorded at least ten times. The chain recombines TRBV11-2 with TRBJ2-7, with 8 bases fitting TRBD2. The CDR3 loop spans 13 amino acids. Germline CDR1 SGHAT, CDR2 FQNNGV. J gave up 2 bases and V 5 bases, and 2 bases lay outside the gene matches. CDR3 bases: TGTGCCAGCAGCACGGGACTAGCCTACGAGCAGTACTTC. This encodes CASSTGLAYEQYF.

This clonotype was picked up many times. The gene calls are TRBV6-5 and TRBJ2-3, with D uncertain. Germline CDR1 is MNHEY and CDR2 is SVGAGI. CDR3 length equals 13 residues. Trimming shortened V by 0 bases and J by 5 bases, and 6 bases separated the two germline ends. CDR3 sequence: CASSYSKKDTQYF. The CDR3 DNA follows: TGTGCCAGCAGTTACTCGAAAAAAGATACGCAGTATTTT.

There are many counts of this clonotype. The rearrangement joins TRBV5-1 to TRBJ2-7; no firm D call. CDR3 size: 12 residues. Trimming cost V 4 bases and J 2 bases, with 7 bases left between them. Germline V CDR1 and CDR2: SGHRS, YFSETQ. CDR3 protein: CASSADTYEQYF. DNA for the CDR3: TGCGCCAGCAGCGCCGACACCTACGAGCAGTACTTC.

This clonotype was seen many times. The rearrangement uses TRBV4-2 and TRBJ1-2; D unresolved. V lost 0 bases and J lost 4, with 9 bases in between. The CDR3 spans 14 residues. The V gene's germline CDR1 is LGHNA and CDR2 YNFKEQ. Here the CDR3 reads CASSQDITAYGYTF. The CDR3 DNA follows: TGTGCCAGCAGCCAAGATATAACGGCCTATGGCTACACCTTC.

This clonotype was detected ten times or more. The J gene is TRBJ2-7, the V gene TRBV7-8; 8 nucleotides match TRBD2. The germline CDR1 and CDR2 sequences are SGHVS and FQNEAQ. V dropped 5 bases and J dropped 0; count of bases not matched to a gene: 15. The length of the CDR3 is 18 residues. The CDR3 reads CASSLYLAGSNPSYEQYF. The CDR3, as DNA: TGTGCCAGCAGCCTGTATTTAGCGGGGTCTAACCCCTCCTACGAGCAGTACTTC.

Many counts were recorded for this clonotype. The chain carries TRBV12-3 or TRBV12-4 and TRBJ1-1; D call uncertain. Trimming left V 3 bases short and J 8 bases short, with 10 bases between. The CDR3 sequence is 12 residues long. The DNA for the CDR3 is TGTGCCAGCAGTTTTGGGCCGGGAGAAGCTTTCTTT. It encodes CASSFGPGEAFF.